This T cell receptor (beta chain) was documented in a study of cytomegalovirus exposure and HLA in healthy donors. About the study: Most genotyped donors, 81% of 350 to 500, had Caucasian-associated genetic ancestry.

Remarks on this clone: Antigen: not known.

Whole-study results and caveats: A later analysis linked a missense DCLRE1C variant to TCR beta V- and J-gene trimming. Per published accounts, TCR beta sequences correctly predicted the HLA-A and HLA-B alleles of most subjects.

The PCR was carried out with 60 Vbeta primers and 13 Jbeta primers. Sequencing was performed with immunoSEQ multiplex PCR; in TCRdb, only in-frame clones are kept and a portion is missing. The table records 130,000 to 150,000 clones, around 85% of them present only once. The receptor was derived from a man in his forties in good health and CMV-seropositive. Sequences were obtained from PBMCs.

For the CDR3, the DNA is TGCGCCAGCAGCTGGGCCAGGGAGACCCAGTACTTC. Amino acids: CASSWARETQYF. The J gene is TRBJ2-5, the V gene TRBV5-1; no firm D call. The CDR3 has 12 amino acids. In germline, CDR1 is SGHRS, CDR2 YFSETQ. The germline V and J ends were trimmed by 3 bases and 5 bases, with 8 bases remaining between them. Together with reference TRBV5-1 and TRBJ2-5, the CDR3 gives the full variable domain: KAGVTQTPRYLIKTRGQQVTLSCSPISGHRSVSWYQQTPGQGLQFLFEYFSETQRNKGNFPGRFSGRQFSNSRSEMNVSTLELGDSALYLCASSWARETQYFGPGTRLLVL.